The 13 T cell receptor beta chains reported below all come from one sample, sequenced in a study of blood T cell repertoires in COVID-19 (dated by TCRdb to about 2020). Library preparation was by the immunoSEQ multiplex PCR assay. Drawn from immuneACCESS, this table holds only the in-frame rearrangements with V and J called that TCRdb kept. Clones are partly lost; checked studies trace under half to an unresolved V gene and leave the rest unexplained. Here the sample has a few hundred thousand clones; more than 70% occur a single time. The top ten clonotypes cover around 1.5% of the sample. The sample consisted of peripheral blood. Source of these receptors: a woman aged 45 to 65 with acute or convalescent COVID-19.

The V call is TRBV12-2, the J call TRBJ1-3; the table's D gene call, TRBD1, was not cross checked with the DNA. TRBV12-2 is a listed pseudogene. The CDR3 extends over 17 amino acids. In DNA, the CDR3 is TGTGCAAGTCGCTTACGGGACAGGGGAAGCTCTGGAAACACCATATATTTT. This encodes CASRLRDRGSSGNTIYF.

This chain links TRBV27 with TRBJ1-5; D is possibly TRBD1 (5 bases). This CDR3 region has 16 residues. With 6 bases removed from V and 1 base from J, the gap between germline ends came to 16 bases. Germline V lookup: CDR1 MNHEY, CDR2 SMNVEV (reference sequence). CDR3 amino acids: CASSEIGAGSNQPQHF. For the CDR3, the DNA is TGTGCCAGCAGCGAAATAGGGGCGGGAAGCAATCAGCCCCAGCATTTT.

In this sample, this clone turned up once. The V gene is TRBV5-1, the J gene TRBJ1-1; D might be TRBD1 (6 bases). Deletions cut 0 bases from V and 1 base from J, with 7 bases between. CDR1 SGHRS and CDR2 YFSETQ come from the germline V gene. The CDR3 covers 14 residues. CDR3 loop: CASSLGDTNTEAFF. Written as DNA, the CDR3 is TGCGCCAGCAGCTTGGGGGACACGAACACTGAAGCTTTCTTT.

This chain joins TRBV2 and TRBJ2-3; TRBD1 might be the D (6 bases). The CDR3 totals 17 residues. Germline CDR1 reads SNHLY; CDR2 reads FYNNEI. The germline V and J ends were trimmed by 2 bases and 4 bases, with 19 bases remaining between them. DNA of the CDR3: TGTGCCAGCAGTGAAAGCTGGGTCGGGACATCCCCAGATACGCAGTATTTT. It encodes CASSESWVGTSPDTQYF. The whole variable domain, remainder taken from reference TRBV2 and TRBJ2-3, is EPEVTQTPSHQVTQMGQEVILRCVPISNHLYFYWYRQILGQKVEFLVSFYNNEISEKSEIFDDQFSVERPDGSNFTLKIRSTKLEDSAMYFCASSESWVGTSPDTQYFGPGTRLTVL.

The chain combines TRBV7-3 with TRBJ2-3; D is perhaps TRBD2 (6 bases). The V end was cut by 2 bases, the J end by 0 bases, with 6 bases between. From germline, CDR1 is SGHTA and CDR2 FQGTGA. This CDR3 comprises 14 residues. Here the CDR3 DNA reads TGTGCCAGCAGCTTACGGGGGAGCACAGATACGCAGTATTTT. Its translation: CASSLRGSTDTQYF.

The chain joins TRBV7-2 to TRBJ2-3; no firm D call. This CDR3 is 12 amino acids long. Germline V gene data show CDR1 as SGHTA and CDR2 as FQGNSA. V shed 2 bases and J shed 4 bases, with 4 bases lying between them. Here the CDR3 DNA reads TGTGCCAGCAGCTTATCGTCAGATACGCAGTATTTT. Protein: CASSLSSDTQYF.

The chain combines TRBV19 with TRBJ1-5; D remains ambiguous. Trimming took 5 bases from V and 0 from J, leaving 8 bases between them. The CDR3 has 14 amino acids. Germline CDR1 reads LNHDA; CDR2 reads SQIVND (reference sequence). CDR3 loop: CASSPTVSNQPQHF. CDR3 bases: TGTGCCAGTAGTCCTACAGTTAGCAATCAGCCCCAGCATTTT.

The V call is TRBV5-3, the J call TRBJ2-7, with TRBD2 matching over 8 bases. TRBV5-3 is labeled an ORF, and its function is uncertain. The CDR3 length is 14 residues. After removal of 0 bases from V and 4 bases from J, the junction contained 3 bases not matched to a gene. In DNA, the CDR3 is TGTGCCAGAAGCTTGGCGGGAGGGAGGTACGAGCAGTACTTC. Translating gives CARSLAGGRYEQYF.

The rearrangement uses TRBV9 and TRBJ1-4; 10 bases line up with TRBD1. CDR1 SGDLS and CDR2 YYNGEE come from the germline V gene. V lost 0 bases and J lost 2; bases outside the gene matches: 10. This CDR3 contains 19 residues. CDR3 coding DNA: TGTGCCAGCAGCGTAGGTGAGACAGGGGGCGCGAGGACTAATGAAAAACTGTTTTTT. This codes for CASSVGETGGARTNEKLFF.

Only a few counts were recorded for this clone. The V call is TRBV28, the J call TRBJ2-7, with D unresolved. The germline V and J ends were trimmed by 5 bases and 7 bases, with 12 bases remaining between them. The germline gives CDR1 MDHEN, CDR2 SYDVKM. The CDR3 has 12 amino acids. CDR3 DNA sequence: TGTGCCAGCAGTCAAATAGGAGATGAGCAGTACTTC. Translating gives CASSQIGDEQYF.

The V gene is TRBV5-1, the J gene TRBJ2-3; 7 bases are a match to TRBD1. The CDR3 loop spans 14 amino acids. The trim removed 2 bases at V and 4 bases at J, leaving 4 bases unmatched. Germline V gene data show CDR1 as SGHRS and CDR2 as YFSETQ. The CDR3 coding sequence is TGCGCCAGCAGCTTCGACAGGGTGGCAGATACGCAGTATTTT. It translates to CASSFDRVADTQYF.

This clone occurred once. CDR3 residues: CASSVSTNEKLFF. Written as DNA, the CDR3 is TGTGCCAGCTCGGTTTCGACTAATGAAAAACTGTTTTTT. This chain connects TRBV25-1 to TRBJ1-4; D gene uncertain. The V end was cut by 8 bases, the J end by 2 bases, with 9 bases between. The CDR3 is 13 residues long. Germline V lookup: CDR1 MGHDK, CDR2 SYGVNS.

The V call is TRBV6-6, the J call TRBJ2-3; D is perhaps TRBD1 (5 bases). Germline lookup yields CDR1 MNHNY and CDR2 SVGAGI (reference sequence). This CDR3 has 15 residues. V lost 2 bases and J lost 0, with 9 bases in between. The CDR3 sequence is CASSYDSASTDTQYF. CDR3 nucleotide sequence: TGTGCCAGCAGTTACGACAGCGCTAGCACAGATACGCAGTATTTT.